The 7 T cell receptor beta chains below all came from one sample that was sequenced in a study of CD8 T cells in Susac syndrome. RNA amounts of about 0.45 to 1 ug underwent reverse transcription with random hexamers. TCRdb re-derived calls from the immunoSEQ multiplex PCR reads in MiXCR, one entry per CDR3 protein. This table has tens of thousands of distinct CDR3 sequences, roughly 95% appearing once. The sequenced sample consisted of CD4+ T cells from PBMCs. These receptors originate from a human donor with multiple sclerosis.

This chain joins TRBV12-3 or TRBV12-4 and TRBJ1-5; possible D gene TRBD1, 5 bases. CDR3 length equals 16 residues. Trimming shortened V by 6 bases and J by 4 bases, and 19 bases separated the two germline ends. The CDR3 nucleotides are TGTGCCAGCAGGACCGGGACGCCAATGTCGAATCAGCCCCAGCATTTT. This encodes CASRTGTPMSNQPQHF.

V gene TRBV12-3 or TRBV12-4 combines with J gene TRBJ2-7, with D possibly called TRBD1 or TRBD2 (5 bases each). This CDR3 is 12 amino acids long. The V and J ends lost 4 bases and 9 bases respectively, with 13 bases between them. CDR3: CASSSGTDPQYF. In nucleotides, the CDR3 is TGTGCCAGCAGTTCAGGGACGGATCCGCAGTACTTC.

The V call is TRBV11-2, the J call TRBJ2-2, with 8 bases fitting TRBD2. Germline CDR1 is SGHAT and CDR2 is FQNNGV. CDR3 length: 16 amino acids. V shed 5 bases, J shed 2 bases, and the junction held 7 bases outside the gene matches. CDR3 nucleotide sequence: TGTGCCAGCAGCCCGCGGACTAGCAATAACACCGGGGAGCTGTTTTTT. Protein product: CASSPRTSNNTGELFF.

The J gene is TRBJ1-5, the V gene TRBV12-3 or TRBV12-4; 7 bases fit TRBD1. Unmatched junction bases numbered 7, after V lost 5 bases and J lost 0 bases. CDR3 length: 16 amino acids. Here the CDR3 reads CASSPGTAYSNQPQHF. The CDR3 DNA follows: TGTGCCAGCAGTCCCGGGACAGCATATAGCAATCAGCCCCAGCATTTT.

V gene TRBV7-9 combines with J gene TRBJ2-6; either TRBD1 or TRBD2 may supply D (5 bases each). This CDR3 is built from 16 residues. Germline V gene sequence: CDR1 SEHNR, CDR2 FQNEAQ (reference sequence). V lost 4 bases and J lost 9, with 19 bases in between. The CDR3 reads CASSSWGTLGDNVLTF. Here the CDR3 DNA reads TGTGCCAGCAGCTCCTGGGGGACCCTCGGTGACAACGTCCTGACTTTC.

The chain has TRBV11-2 and TRBJ2-7, with TRBD1 matching 8 bases. Germline assignment: CDR1 SGHAT and CDR2 FQNNGV. The CDR3 sequence is 16 residues long. V lost 0 bases, J lost 7 bases, and 11 bases stayed unmatched. CDR3 residues: CASSLDSVQGAREQYF. CDR3 coding DNA: TGTGCCAGCAGCTTAGATAGCGTGCAGGGGGCGCGTGAGCAGTACTTC.

V gene TRBV5-1 combines with J gene TRBJ1-6, with D perhaps TRBD1 (5 bases). The CDR3 runs 14 residues. Trimming removed 3 bases at V and 7 bases at J, with 11 bases between. The V gene's germline CDR1 is SGHRS and CDR2 YFSETQ. The CDR3 DNA reads TGCGCCAGCAGCTCCCGGGACCGAAATTCACCCCTCCACTTT. Translating it yields CASSSRDRNSPLHF.